The 21 T cell receptor beta chains in this list originate from one sample, sequenced in a study of cytomegalovirus exposure and HLA in healthy donors. Vbeta (60) and Jbeta (13) primers were used in the PCR. The method was immunoSEQ multiplex PCR; TCRdb's version includes in-frame clones alone and lacks a portion of them. The sample includes 150,000 or so clones, approximately 80% of them seen just once. Material: PBMCs. These TCRs come from a woman aged 40 to 50 in good health and CMV-seronegative.

This chain joins TRBV19 and TRBJ2-3; 7 positions agree with TRBD2. V shed 3 bases, J shed 2 bases, and the junction held 14 bases outside the gene matches. Per germline, CDR1 LNHDA and CDR2 SQIVND (reference sequence). This CDR3 is built from 18 residues. CDR3: CASSMVGSGSGITDTQYF. Here the CDR3 DNA reads TGTGCCAGTAGTATGGTAGGAAGTGGAAGCGGGATCACAGATACGCAGTATTTT. Full variable domain (missing parts from reference TRBV19 and TRBJ2-3): DGGITQSPKYLFRKEGQNVTLSCEQNLNHDAMYWYRQDPGQGLRLIYYSQIVNDFQKGDIAEGYSVSREKKESFPLTVTSAQKNPTAFYLCASSMVGSGSGITDTQYFGPGTRLTVL.

The rearrangement links TRBV4-3 to TRBJ2-2, with D perhaps TRBD1 (6 bases). The V gene lost 3 bases and the J gene lost 9 bases, with 11 bases spanning the gap. CDR1 and CDR2 from the germline V gene are LGHNA and YSLEER. The CDR3 length is 13 residues. CDR3 nucleotides: TGCGCCAGCAGCCAGCAACAGGGACGGGAGCTGTTTTTT. Its protein is CASSQQQGRELFF.

The chain employs TRBV2 and TRBJ2-1; 15 nucleotides line up with TRBD2. The germline V gene has CDR1 SNHLY and CDR2 FYNNEI. J gave up 6 bases and V 9 bases, and 6 bases lay outside the gene matches. The CDR3 consists of 15 residues. The CDR3 bases are TGTGCCAGAGAGCGGGGACTAGCGGGAGGCAATGAGCAGTTCTTC. Translated: CARERGLAGGNEQFF.

The CDR3 region is CASSMDRPRYEQYF. The CDR3 nucleotides read TGTGCCAGCAGTATGGACAGGCCTCGCTACGAGCAGTACTTC. This chain links TRBV2 with TRBJ2-7; 7 positions agree with TRBD1. This CDR3 region has 14 residues. J gave up 3 bases and V 5 bases, and 7 bases lay outside the gene matches. Per the germline V gene, CDR1 is SNHLY and CDR2 is FYNNEI. Based on the CDR3 plus reference TRBV2 and TRBJ2-7, the full variable domain is EPEVTQTPSHQVTQMGQEVILRCVPISNHLYFYWYRQILGQKVEFLVSFYNNEISEKSEIFDDQFSVERPDGSNFTLKIRSTKLEDSAMYFCASSMDRPRYEQYFGPGTRLTVT.

The V gene is TRBV27, the J gene TRBJ2-2, with D perhaps matching TRBD1 (5 bases). The CDR3 covers 14 residues. V lost 6 bases and J 1 base, leaving 9 bases between the germline ends. The germline V gene encodes CDR1 MNHEY and CDR2 SMNVEV (reference sequence). Here the CDR3 DNA reads TGTGCCAGCAGGAAGGGGCAGAACACCGGGGAGCTGTTTTTT. This encodes CASRKGQNTGELFF.

V gene TRBV18 combines with J gene TRBJ2-3, with D hard to call. Trimming shortened V by 0 bases and J by 2 bases, and 3 bases separated the two germline ends. Germline values: CDR1 KGHSH, CDR2 LQKENI. There are 13 residues in the CDR3. The CDR3 loop is CASSPPATDTQYF. In nucleotides, the CDR3 is TGTGCCAGCTCACCACCGGCCACAGATACGCAGTATTTT.

The CDR3 DNA reads as TGTGCCAGCAGATCCAGGGGAAGCACAGATACGCAGTATTTT. It encodes CASRSRGSTDTQYF. The chain has TRBV6-5 and TRBJ2-3; D is possibly TRBD1 (6 bases). The CDR3 contains 14 residues. From germline, CDR1 is MNHEY and CDR2 SVGAGI. V shed 6 bases and J shed 0 bases, with 10 bases lying between them.

This chain uses TRBV5-1 with TRBJ2-5; 10 nucleotides match TRBD2. Trimming took 0 bases from V and 4 from J; bases not matched to a gene: 24. There are 22 residues in the CDR3. Germline CDR1 SGHRS, CDR2 YFSETQ. Here the CDR3 DNA reads TGCGCCAGCAGCTTGGTAGCGACTAGCGGGCCTGGGTTTCTAAGATGGGTAGAGACCCAGTACTTC. It is translated as CASSLVATSGPGFLRWVETQYF. The full variable domain, in which reference TRBV5-1 and TRBJ2-5 provide the parts outside the CDR3, is KAGVTQTPRYLIKTRGQQVTLSCSPISGHRSVSWYQQTPGQGLQFLFEYFSETQRNKGNFPGRFSGRQFSNSRSEMNVSTLELGDSALYLCASSLVATSGPGFLRWVETQYFGPGTRLLVL.

The chain combines TRBV28 with TRBJ2-7; the match to TRBD1 covers 7 bases. The CDR3 contains 15 residues. Trimming removed 5 bases from V and 6 bases from J; junction bases left unmatched: 13. CDR1 MDHEN and CDR2 SYDVKM come from the germline V gene. As DNA, the CDR3 is TGTGCCAGCAGTGACCGGGACAGAGCCTGGGGCGAGCAGTACTTC. As protein: CASSDRDRAWGEQYF.

The chain has TRBV5-1 and TRBJ1-2; the match to TRBD1 covers 9 bases. V dropped 4 bases and J dropped 3; count of bases not matched to a gene: 7. The CDR3 contains 15 residues. The V gene's germline CDR1 is SGHRS and CDR2 YFSETQ. Here the CDR3 DNA reads TGCGCCAGCAGCCCGGGCGACAGGGGGTACTATGGCTACACCTTC. It translates to CASSPGDRGYYGYTF. The whole variable domain, remainder taken from reference TRBV5-1 and TRBJ1-2, is KAGVTQTPRYLIKTRGQQVTLSCSPISGHRSVSWYQQTPGQGLQFLFEYFSETQRNKGNFPGRFSGRQFSNSRSEMNVSTLELGDSALYLCASSPGDRGYYGYTFGSGTRLTVV.

The V call is TRBV27, the J call TRBJ1-1; 12 bases align to TRBD1. CDR1 and CDR2 from the germline V gene are MNHEY and SMNVEV (reference sequence). This CDR3 region has 18 residues. The V segment lost 5 bases and the J segment 0 bases; nucleotides outside the gene matches: 10. The CDR3 region has the DNA TGTGCCAGCAGTCCGGCCGGGACAGGGGGCTATATGAACACTGAAGCTTTCTTT. Protein product: CASSPAGTGGYMNTEAFF.

The chain uses TRBV7-2 and TRBJ2-7; TRBD1 agrees at 12 bases. This CDR3 is built from 16 residues. The trim removed 4 bases at V and 3 bases at J, leaving 7 bases unmatched. From germline, CDR1 is SGHTA and CDR2 FQGNSA. The CDR3 loop is CASSSTGTGGVYEQYF. The CDR3, as DNA: TGTGCCAGCAGCTCTACCGGGACAGGGGGCGTCTACGAGCAGTACTTC.

As for this clone: One end of the junction fails to match germline, which may point to a read error. The chain couples TRBV7-9 to TRBJ1-2, with D possibly matching TRBD1 (5 bases). The CDR3 covers 13 residues. Germline V gene data show CDR1 as SEHNR and CDR2 as FQNEAQ (reference sequence). The CDR3 nucleotides read TGTTCCAGCAGCCTGGGGGGTACCTATGGCTACACCTTC. Translating it yields CSSSLGGTYGYTF.

The chain joins TRBV23-1 to TRBJ2-5; the D is unclear. TRBV23-1 is designated an ORF whose function remains uncertain. The V end lost 0 bases, the J end lost 3 bases, and 17 bases lay between the germline ends. The CDR3 totals 17 residues. The CDR3 DNA reads as TGCGCCAGCAGTCAATCGGCCGATCACCATATCAAAGAGACCCAGTACTTC. Its translation: CASSQSADHHIKETQYF.

The chain uses TRBV28 and TRBJ2-3; the D gene is possibly TRBD2 (6 bases). With 6 bases removed from V and 4 bases from J, the gap between germline ends came to 20 bases. The CDR3 contains 16 residues. Germline lookup yields CDR1 MDHEN and CDR2 SYDVKM. The chain's CDR3 is CASSWARDSLADTQYF. CDR3 nucleotides: TGTGCCAGCAGCTGGGCCCGGGACTCCCTTGCAGATACGCAGTATTTT.

V gene TRBV9 combines with J gene TRBJ2-7; TRBD2 agrees at 7 bases. In germline, CDR1 is SGDLS, CDR2 YYNGEE. V lost 3 bases to trimming and J lost 5 bases; unmatched junction nucleotides: 5. This CDR3 is 13 amino acids long. CDR3 loop: CASSAGGGDEQYF. In DNA form, the CDR3 reads TGTGCCAGCAGCGCGGGTGGGGGGGACGAGCAGTACTTC.

The V gene is TRBV12-5, the J gene TRBJ1-2; 7 nucleotides align to TRBD1. The CDR3 is 16 amino acids. Germline V gives CDR1 LGHNT, CDR2 FRNRAP. V shed 1 base and J 2 bases; nucleotides not matched to a gene: 7. The CDR3 region has the DNA TGTGCTAGTGGTTTGGCTGACAGGGAATCCAACTATGGCTACACCTTC. Amino acid sequence: CASGLADRESNYGYTF.

This chain links TRBV9 with TRBJ2-3; the match to TRBD2 covers 10 bases. The CDR3 is made up of 17 amino acids. Trimming cost V 3 bases and J 2 bases; bases outside gene matches: 9. Germline CDR1 reads SGDLS; CDR2 reads YYNGEE. This chain's CDR3 is CASSGSSGSYPTDTQYF. In nucleotides, the CDR3 is TGTGCCAGCAGCGGATCTAGCGGGAGTTACCCCACAGATACGCAGTATTTT.

The chain has TRBV4-2 and TRBJ2-3; 11 bases align to TRBD2. Germline CDR1 LGHNA, CDR2 YNFKEQ. With V trimmed by 4 bases and J by 0 bases, 9 bases remained unmatched. The CDR3 totals 18 residues. For the CDR3, the DNA is TGTGCCAGCAGCCGAAACACCGGGACTAGCGGAAGCACAGATACGCAGTATTTT. This sequence encodes CASSRNTGTSGSTDTQYF.

This chain links TRBV27 with TRBJ1-3, with 8 bases aligning to TRBD1. There are 16 residues in the CDR3. J gave up 0 bases and V 6 bases, and 7 bases lay outside the gene matches. The germline V gene encodes CDR1 MNHEY and CDR2 SMNVEV (reference sequence). The CDR3 sequence: CASSDRGPYSGNTIYF. The CDR3 DNA is TGTGCCAGCAGCGACAGGGGCCCCTACTCTGGAAACACCATATATTTT.

The chain links TRBV28 to TRBJ2-2, with 7 nucleotides matching TRBD1. This CDR3 has 14 residues. The germline gives CDR1 MDHEN, CDR2 SYDVKM. V gave up 8 bases and J gave up 7 bases; unmatched junction bases: 10. The CDR3, as DNA: TGTGCCAGCTTAGCCCTAGGGGGCAGCGGGGAGCTGTTTTTT. Translation gives CASLALGGSGELFF.